One sample yielded the 20 T cell receptor beta chains listed below, sequenced in a study of blood T cell repertoires in COVID-19. TCRdb's table, derived via immunoSEQ multiplex PCR, lists solely in-frame clones and lacks some. The sample has fewer than 300,000 clones, 88% seen once. Sequencing used peripheral blood. These receptors all stem from a woman in her twenties or thirties with acute or convalescent COVID-19.

This chain joins TRBV7-8 and TRBJ1-5; 10 nucleotides match TRBD1. CDR3 size: 14 residues. Germline assignment: CDR1 SGHVS and CDR2 FQNEAQ. With 3 bases clipped from V and 11 bases from J, the junction kept 7 bases outside the gene matches. CDR3 sequence: CASSFGDRGQTQHF. In DNA, the CDR3 is TGTGCCAGCAGCTTCGGAGACAGGGGGCAGACCCAGCATTTT.

This sequence joins TRBV25-1 and TRBJ1-2; 7 bases are shared with TRBD1. The J segment lost 2 bases and the V segment lost 2 bases, leaving 11 bases of the junction unmatched. CDR3 length: 17 amino acids. Per germline, CDR1 MGHDK and CDR2 SYGVNS. CDR3 loop: CASSERTGSLANYGYTF. DNA of the CDR3: TGTGCCAGCAGTGAAAGGACAGGAAGTCTGGCCAACTATGGCTACACCTTC.

The chain couples TRBV19 to TRBJ2-1, with 12 bases fitting TRBD2. The CDR3 has 16 residues. The trim removed 3 bases at V and 10 bases at J, leaving 10 bases unmatched. Germline values: CDR1 LNHDA, CDR2 SQIVND (reference sequence). The CDR3 sequence is CASSMDRLAGVAEQFF. In nucleotides, the CDR3 is TGTGCCAGTAGTATGGATAGACTAGCGGGAGTAGCCGAGCAGTTCTTC.

The chain has TRBV29-1 and TRBJ2-7; D is perhaps TRBD1 (5 bases). This CDR3 is 13 amino acids long. With 6 bases removed from V and 0 bases from J, the gap between germline ends came to 12 bases. CDR1 is SQVTM, CDR2 ANQGSEA, per germline. CDR3 DNA sequence: TGCAGCGTAAGACAGACCCCCTCCTACGAGCAGTACTTC. This translates into CSVRQTPSYEQYF.

CDR3 coding DNA: TGTGCCACCACCGGACAGGCGGGAGGCGGGGAGCTGTTTTTT. This sequence encodes CATTGQAGGGELFF. This chain links TRBV19 with TRBJ2-2, with a weak D call TRBD2 (8 bases). In germline, CDR1 is LNHDA, CDR2 SQIVND (reference sequence). This CDR3 is built from 14 residues. V dropped 10 bases and J dropped 7 bases, with 19 bases sitting between them.

V usage is TRBV7-3 and J usage is TRBJ2-3; TRBD2 agrees at 8 bases. Germline trimming cut 5 bases from V and 2 bases from J; bases unmatched to any gene: 6. CDR1 is SGHTA and CDR2 is FQGTGA in the germline V gene. This CDR3 region has 15 residues. The CDR3 coding sequence is TGTGCCAGCAGCGTAGCGGGGCACCCCACAGATACGCAGTATTTT. It translates to CASSVAGHPTDTQYF.

The chain's CDR3 is CASSITRGLYQPQHF. CDR3 in DNA: TGTGCCAGTAGTATAACCAGGGGGCTTTATCAGCCCCAGCATTTT. This rearrangement joins TRBV19 to TRBJ1-5; 8 positions match TRBD1. CDR1 LNHDA and CDR2 SQIVND come from the germline V gene (reference sequence). Trimming at V came to 2 bases and at J to 5 bases, leaving 5 bases not matched to a gene. The CDR3 runs 15 residues.

The rearrangement joins TRBV4-3 to TRBJ1-3, with D hard to call. Trimming removed 0 bases at V and 3 bases at J, with 9 bases between. Germline V gives CDR1 LGHNA, CDR2 YSLEER. This CDR3 is built from 15 residues. CDR3 coding DNA: TGCGCCAGCAGCCAAGAATCGGGTGGTGGAAACACCATATATTTT. Its protein product is CASSQESGGGNTIYF.

The CDR3 region has the DNA TGCGCCAGCAGCCCAGAGGGGACAGGGGGCTCCGAGCAGTACTTC. It encodes CASSPEGTGGSEQYF. The chain recombines TRBV5-1 with TRBJ2-7, with TRBD1 identical over 12 bases. V gave up 4 bases and J gave up 6 bases; unmatched junction bases: 8. CDR3 length: 15 residues. CDR1 and CDR2 from the germline V gene are SGHRS and YFSETQ.

J is TRBJ1-4 and V is TRBV12-3 or TRBV12-4, with TRBD1 identical over 9 bases. Germline trimming cut 7 bases from V and 8 bases from J; bases unmatched to any gene: 5. This CDR3 region has 13 residues. In DNA, the CDR3 is TGTGCCAGCATGGGACAGGGCGAAGAAAAACTGTTTTTT. Its protein is CASMGQGEEKLFF.

This rearrangement joins TRBV12-3 or TRBV12-4 to TRBJ1-2; D is ambiguous. There are 11 residues in the CDR3. The V and J ends lost 0 bases and 7 bases respectively, with 3 bases between them. The CDR3 reads CASSLAAGYTF. The CDR3 DNA reads TGTGCCAGCAGTTTAGCAGCTGGCTACACCTTC.

V usage is TRBV9 and J usage is TRBJ1-3; D is perhaps TRBD1 (6 bases). Germline values: CDR1 SGDLS, CDR2 YYNGEE. The CDR3 is made up of 17 amino acids. V lost 0 bases and J 3 bases, leaving 16 bases between the germline ends. CDR3 bases: TGTGCCAGCAGCGTAGCGCGCCTGGGGGCAGGTGGAAACACCATATATTTT. Encoded protein: CASSVARLGAGGNTIYF. Based on the CDR3 plus reference TRBV9 and TRBJ1-3, the full variable domain is DSGVTQTPKHLITATGQRVTLRCSPRSGDLSVYWYQQSLDQGLQFLIQYYNGEERAKGNILERFSAQQFPDLHSELNLSSLELGDSALYFCASSVARLGAGGNTIYFGEGSWLTVV.

The chain recombines TRBV7-9 with TRBJ1-2, with D maybe TRBD1 (5 bases). The CDR3 has 13 amino acids. Deletions cut 6 bases from V and 8 bases from J, with 16 bases between. The germline V gene encodes CDR1 SEHNR and CDR2 FQNEAQ (reference sequence). CDR3 DNA sequence: TGTGCCAGCAGTCGACAGACGTCGGAGGGCTACACCTTC. Its translation is CASSRQTSEGYTF.

V gene TRBV29-1 combines with J gene TRBJ2-2, with 8 bases matching TRBD1. Germline V gene lookup returns CDR1 SQVTM and CDR2 ANQGSEA. This CDR3 is 14 amino acids long. V lost 6 bases and J lost 1; bases outside the gene matches: 4. The CDR3 loop is CSVAGTGNTGELFF. The CDR3 coding sequence is TGCAGCGTGGCCGGGACAGGGAACACCGGGGAGCTGTTTTTT.

The sample holds one count of this clone. The genes are TRBV29-1 and TRBJ1-2; 7 bases align to TRBD1. V lost 7 bases to trimming and J lost 6 bases; unmatched junction nucleotides: 11. The CDR3 consists of 13 residues. Germline V CDR1 and CDR2: SQVTM, ANQGSEA. In DNA form, the CDR3 reads TGCAGCGGATACGGGACAGACATAAATGGCTACACCTTC. This codes for CSGYGTDINGYTF.

This chain uses TRBV3-1 (or the pseudogene TRBV3-2) with TRBJ2-1; tentatively, D is TRBD2 (7 bases). Trimming stripped 1 base from V and 6 bases from J, with 19 bases between. CDR3 length: 17 amino acids. CDR1 and CDR2 from the germline V gene are LGHDT and YNNKEL (reference sequence). The CDR3: CASSQGQGRENSNEQFF. The CDR3 bases are TGTGCCAGCAGCCAAGGCCAGGGGCGGGAGAACAGCAATGAGCAGTTCTTC.

This clone occurred once. This chain uses TRBV2 with TRBJ2-1; the match to TRBD1 covers 7 bases. CDR1 and CDR2 from the germline V gene are SNHLY and FYNNEI. The CDR3 has 14 amino acids. V lost 4 bases to trimming and J lost 7 bases; unmatched junction nucleotides: 7. As DNA, the CDR3 is TGTGCCAGCAGTGCCTGGACAGGTGGGAATGAGCAGTTCTTC. Encoded protein: CASSAWTGGNEQFF.

The chain uses TRBV14 and TRBJ2-1, with D tentatively TRBD2 (6 bases). V lost 8 bases and J 6 bases, leaving 14 bases between the germline ends. This CDR3 is 13 amino acids long. CDR1 SGHDN and CDR2 FVKESK come from the germline V gene. The CDR3 DNA follows: TGTGCCAGCGGAGGGAACGGTTTCAATGAGCAGTTCTTC. Protein: CASGGNGFNEQFF.

The rearrangement uses TRBV7-9 and TRBJ2-7; tentatively, D is TRBD2 (5 bases). V lost 1 base to trimming and J lost 3 bases, with 19 bases between them. Germline CDR1 is SEHNR and CDR2 is FQNEAQ (reference sequence). This CDR3 has 17 amino acids. This CDR3 reads CASSLGQGSSRNYEQYF. The CDR3 coding sequence is TGTGCCAGCAGCTTAGGTCAAGGTTCTAGCAGAAACTACGAGCAGTACTTC.

V is TRBV27 and J is TRBJ1-1, with 7 bases aligning to TRBD1. Per the germline V gene, CDR1 is MNHEY and CDR2 is SMNVEV (reference sequence). The ends lost 1 base at V and 5 bases at J; junction bases unmatched: 7. CDR3 length: 15 residues. The CDR3 DNA reads TGTGCCAGCAGTTTATTCAGGGGGGCGAGGACTGAAGCTTTCTTT. It is translated as CASSLFRGARTEAFF.